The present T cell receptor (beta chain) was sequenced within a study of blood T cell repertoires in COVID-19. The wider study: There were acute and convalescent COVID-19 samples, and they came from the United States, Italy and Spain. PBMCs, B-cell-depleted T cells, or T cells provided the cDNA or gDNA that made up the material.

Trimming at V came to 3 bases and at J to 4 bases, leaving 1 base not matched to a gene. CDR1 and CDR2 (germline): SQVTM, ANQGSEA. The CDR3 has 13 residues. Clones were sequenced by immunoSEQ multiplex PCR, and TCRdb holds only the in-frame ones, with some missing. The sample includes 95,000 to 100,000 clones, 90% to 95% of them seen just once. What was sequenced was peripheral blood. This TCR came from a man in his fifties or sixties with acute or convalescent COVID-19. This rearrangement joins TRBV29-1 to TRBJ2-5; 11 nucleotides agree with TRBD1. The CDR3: CSVDGTGGETQYF. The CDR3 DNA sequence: TGCAGCGTTGATGGGACAGGGGGAGAGACCCAGTACTTC. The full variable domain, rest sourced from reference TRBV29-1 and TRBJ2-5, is SAVISQKPSRDICQRGTSLTIQCQVDSQVTMMFWYRQQPGQSLTLIATANQGSEATYESGFVIDKFPISRPNLTFSTLTVSNMSPEDSSIYLCSVDGTGGETQYFGPGTRLLVL.